This T cell receptor beta chain was profiled in a study of monozygotic twins with inflammatory bowel disease. This CDR3 has 15 residues. Germline V gene sequence: CDR1 PRHDT, CDR2 FYEKMQ (reference sequence). Study-level findings and limits: In these data, no single strong IBD-associated signal or clonotype received support.

No DNA is given; TCRdb re-called the 5' RACE reads and lists each CDR3 protein once. The clone table shows roughly 160,000 distinct CDR3 sequences, with the ten largest holding roughly 2.4%. Without any T cell sorting, total RNA was isolated from whole blood. To note about this clonotype: What it binds is not known.

The chain joins TRBV13 to TRBJ2-1; TCRdb outputs TRBD1, but without DNA this stays unchecked. Source material: blood. The source of this sequence is a human donor with ulcerative colitis or Crohn's disease, or a healthy co-twin of an affected twin (not recorded which). Here the CDR3 reads CASSLWDRAIYEQFF.